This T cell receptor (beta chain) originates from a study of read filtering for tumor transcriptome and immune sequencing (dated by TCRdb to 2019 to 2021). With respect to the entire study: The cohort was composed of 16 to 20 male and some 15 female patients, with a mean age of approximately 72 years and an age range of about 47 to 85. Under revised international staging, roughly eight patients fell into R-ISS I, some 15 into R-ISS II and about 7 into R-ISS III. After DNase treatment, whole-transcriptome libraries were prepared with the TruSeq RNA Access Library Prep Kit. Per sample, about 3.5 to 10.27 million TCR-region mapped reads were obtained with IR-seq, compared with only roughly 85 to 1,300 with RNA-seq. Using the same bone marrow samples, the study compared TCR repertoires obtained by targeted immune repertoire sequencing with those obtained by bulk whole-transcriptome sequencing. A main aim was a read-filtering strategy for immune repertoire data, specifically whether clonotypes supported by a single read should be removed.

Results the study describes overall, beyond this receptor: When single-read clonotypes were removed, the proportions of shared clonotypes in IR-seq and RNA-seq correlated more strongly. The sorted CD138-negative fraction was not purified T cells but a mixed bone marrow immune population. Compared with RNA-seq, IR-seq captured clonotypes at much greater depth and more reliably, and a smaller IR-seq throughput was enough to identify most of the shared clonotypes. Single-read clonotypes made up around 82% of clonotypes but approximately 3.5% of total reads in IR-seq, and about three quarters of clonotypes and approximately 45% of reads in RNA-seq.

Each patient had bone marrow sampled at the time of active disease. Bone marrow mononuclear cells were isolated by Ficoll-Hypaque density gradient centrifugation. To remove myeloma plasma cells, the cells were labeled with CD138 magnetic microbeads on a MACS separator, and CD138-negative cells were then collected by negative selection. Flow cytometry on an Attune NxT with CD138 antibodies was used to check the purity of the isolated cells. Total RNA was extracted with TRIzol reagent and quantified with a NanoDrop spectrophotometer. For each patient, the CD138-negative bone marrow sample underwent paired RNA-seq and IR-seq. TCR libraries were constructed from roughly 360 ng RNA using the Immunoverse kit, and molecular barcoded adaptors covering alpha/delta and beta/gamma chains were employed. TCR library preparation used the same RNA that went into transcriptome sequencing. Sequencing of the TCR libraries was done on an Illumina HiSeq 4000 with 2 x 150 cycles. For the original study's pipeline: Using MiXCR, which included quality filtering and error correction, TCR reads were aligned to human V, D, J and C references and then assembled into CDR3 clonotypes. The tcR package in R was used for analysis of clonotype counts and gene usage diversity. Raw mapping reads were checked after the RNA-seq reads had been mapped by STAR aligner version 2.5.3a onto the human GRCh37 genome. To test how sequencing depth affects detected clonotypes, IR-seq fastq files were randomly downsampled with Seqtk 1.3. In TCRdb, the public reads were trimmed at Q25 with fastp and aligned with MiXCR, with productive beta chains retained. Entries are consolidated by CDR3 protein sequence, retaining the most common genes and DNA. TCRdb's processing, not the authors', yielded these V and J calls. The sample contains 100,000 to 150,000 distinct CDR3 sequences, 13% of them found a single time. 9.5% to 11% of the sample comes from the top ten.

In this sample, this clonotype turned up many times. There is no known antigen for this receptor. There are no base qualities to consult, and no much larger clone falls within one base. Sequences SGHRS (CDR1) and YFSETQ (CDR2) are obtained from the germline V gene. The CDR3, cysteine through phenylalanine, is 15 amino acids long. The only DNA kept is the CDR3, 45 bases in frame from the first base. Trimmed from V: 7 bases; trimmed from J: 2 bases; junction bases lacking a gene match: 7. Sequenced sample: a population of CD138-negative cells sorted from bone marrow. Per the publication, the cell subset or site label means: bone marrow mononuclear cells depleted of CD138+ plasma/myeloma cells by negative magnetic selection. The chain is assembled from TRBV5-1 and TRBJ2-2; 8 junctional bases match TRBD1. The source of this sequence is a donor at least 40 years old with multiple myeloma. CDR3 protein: CASLQGAENTGELFF. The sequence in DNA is TGCGCCAGCCTGCAGGGGGCCGAAAACACCGGGGAGCTGTTTTTT.